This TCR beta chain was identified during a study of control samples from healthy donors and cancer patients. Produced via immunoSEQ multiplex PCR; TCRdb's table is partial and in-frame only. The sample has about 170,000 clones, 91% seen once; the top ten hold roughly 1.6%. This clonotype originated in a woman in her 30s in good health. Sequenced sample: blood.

The DNA of the CDR3 is TGTGCCAGCAGCTCCGGGACTCTTTCACCCCTCCACTTT. This gives the protein CASSSGTLSPLHF. V is TRBV12-3 or TRBV12-4 and J is TRBJ1-6, with D perhaps TRBD1 (5 bases). Trimming cost V 6 bases and J 9 bases, with 12 bases left between them. The CDR3 is 13 amino acids.